This T cell receptor beta chain was sequenced for a study of blood T cell repertoires in COVID-19. Study information: In each case, the material was cDNA or gDNA derived from T cells, B-cell-depleted T cells, or PBMCs.

Only in-frame clones appear in the TCRdb table, and some are missing; sequencing was by immunoSEQ multiplex PCR. The table lists 300,000 to 400,000 clones, more than 70% of them singletons. This CDR3 has 17 amino acids. The specimen sequenced was peripheral blood. The source is an older woman with COVID-19, enrolled during active disease. The chain joins TRBV21-1 to TRBJ1-3; the table names TRBD1, a call not compared with the DNA. TRBV21-1 is given as a pseudogene. The CDR3 is CASSNPDRASPGNTIYF. The CDR3 DNA sequence: TGTGCCAGCAGCAACCCGGACAGGGCCTCGCCTGGAAACACCATATATTTT.